This T cell receptor (beta chain) was identified during a study of blood T cell repertoires in COVID-19. At the level of the study: COVID-19 samples, acute and convalescent, were from the United States, Italy and Spain.

In this sample, this clone turned up once. The germline V and J ends were trimmed by 2 bases and 8 bases, with 6 bases remaining between them. The CDR3 consists of 11 residues. Libraries were prepared by immunoSEQ multiplex PCR; TCRdb keeps only in-frame clonotypes and omits some of them. The top ten clones hold more than 1.1% of a sample with about 300,000 clones, about 81% of them seen once. The chain couples TRBV12-3 or TRBV12-4 to TRBJ1-2; possibly TRBD1 for D (6 bases). Sequenced input: peripheral blood. The TCR sequence derives from a human donor with COVID-19, enrolled during active disease. The donor label of this sample is uncertain. The CDR3 sequence: CASSLRGGYTF. In DNA, the CDR3 is TGTGCCAGCAGTTTAAGGGGGGGCTACACCTTC.